This entry lists 15 T cell receptor beta chains sequenced from one sample in a study of cytomegalovirus exposure and HLA in healthy donors. PCR employed 60 Vbeta and 13 Jbeta primers. Sequencing was performed with immunoSEQ multiplex PCR; in TCRdb, only in-frame clones are kept and a portion is missing. The sample includes more than 200,000 clones, roughly four fifths of them seen just once. The sequenced sample was PBMCs. Receptors were obtained from a girl aged 10 to 17 in good health and CMV-seronegative.

The chain recombines TRBV19 with TRBJ1-1; D gene unclear. The CDR3 covers 14 residues. V was cut by 8 bases and J by 1 base, with 14 bases left in between. CDR1 is LNHDA and CDR2 is SQIVND in the germline V gene (reference sequence). The CDR3: CASRIPTGNTEAFF. CDR3 in DNA: TGTGCCAGTCGCATCCCTACGGGGAACACTGAAGCTTTCTTT.

J is TRBJ1-4 and V is TRBV5-4; 7 nucleotides align to TRBD1. Germline V lookup: CDR1 SGHNT, CDR2 YYREEE (reference sequence). V was clipped by 4 bases and J by 7 bases; unmatched bases: 7. This CDR3 contains 14 residues. The CDR3 nucleotides are TGTGCCAGCAGCCTGGACAGGCGCTCTGAAAAACTGTTTTTT. Its protein product is CASSLDRRSEKLFF.

This clone was found a few times. The V gene is TRBV14, the J gene TRBJ1-5; unclear D gene. Trimming removed 0 bases at V and 11 bases at J, with 8 bases between. CDR3 length: 12 amino acids. Germline lookup yields CDR1 SGHDN and CDR2 FVKESK. The CDR3 nucleotides read TGTGCCAGCAGCCAAGAATCGGGGACCCAGCATTTT. This translates into CASSQESGTQHF.

The CDR3 nucleotides are TGTGCCACCAGCAGCTTTCAGGGTTTGTCTAATGAAAAACTGTTTTTT. Its translation is CATSSFQGLSNEKLFF. The rearrangement uses TRBV15 and TRBJ1-4; a possible D gene is TRBD1 (5 bases). This CDR3 has 16 residues. Per the germline V gene, CDR1 is LNHNV and CDR2 is YYDKDF (reference sequence). V lost 3 bases, J lost 3 bases, and 14 bases lay in between.

This chain joins TRBV7-6 and TRBJ1-1, with 9 bases aligning to TRBD1. The V and J ends lost 3 bases and 2 bases, in that order; junction bases with no gene match: 4. This CDR3 comprises 15 residues. Germline V lookup: CDR1 SGHVS, CDR2 FNYEAQ. The CDR3 bases are TGTGCCAGCAGCTTGAGACAGGGGGGAAACACTGAAGCTTTCTTT. The encoded protein is CASSLRQGGNTEAFF.

The genes are TRBV5-5 and TRBJ1-1, with 10 bases matching TRBD1. The V and J ends lost 4 bases and 8 bases, in that order; junction bases with no gene match: 11. The CDR3 length is 15 residues. Germline V gives CDR1 SGHKS, CDR2 YYEKEE (reference sequence). CDR3 bases: TGTGCCAGCAGCGGAGATGACAGGGGGCGCAGGGAAGCTTTCTTT. It specifies CASSGDDRGRREAFF.

The chain links TRBV27 to TRBJ2-7; 8 nucleotides line up with TRBD2. The CDR3 is made up of 15 amino acids. J was trimmed by 4 bases and V by 2 bases; bases with no gene match: 7. Germline V gives CDR1 MNHEY, CDR2 SMNVEV (reference sequence). The chain's CDR3 is CASSLTGRAEYEQYF. CDR3 in DNA: TGTGCCAGCAGTTTAACCGGGAGGGCCGAGTACGAGCAGTACTTC.

This clone has only a few counts. This chain connects TRBV6-5 to TRBJ1-4; 8 bases are a match to TRBD1. The CDR3 extends over 15 amino acids. The trim removed 0 bases at V and 8 bases at J, leaving 5 bases unmatched. Germline lookup yields CDR1 MNHEY and CDR2 SVGAGI. DNA for the CDR3: TGTGCCAGCAGTTACTCGAGCAGGGGGCGCGAAAAACTGTTTTTT. It encodes CASSYSSRGREKLFF.

The rearrangement joins TRBV7-9 to TRBJ1-2; a weak D match, TRBD1 (5 bases). CDR1 and CDR2 from the germline V gene are SEHNR and FQNEAQ (reference sequence). The CDR3 spans 14 residues. V was pared by 5 bases and J by 6 bases, with 16 bases between. In DNA form, the CDR3 reads TGTGCCAGCAGCCATGGGTCAGGGAATGATGGCTACACCTTC. It specifies CASSHGSGNDGYTF.

This chain connects TRBV6-1 to TRBJ1-2, with 9 bases matching TRBD1. With 0 bases clipped from V and 4 bases from J, the junction kept 3 bases outside the gene matches. This CDR3 spans 15 amino acids. CDR1 MNHNS and CDR2 SASEGT come from the germline V gene. CDR3 nucleotides: TGTGCCAGCAGTGAAGCAAAGACAGGGGGCTATGGCTACACCTTC. Its protein is CASSEAKTGGYGYTF.

The chain couples TRBV18 to TRBJ2-7; D possibly corresponds to TRBD2 (6 bases). Germline V gene data show CDR1 as KGHSH and CDR2 as LQKENI. V shed 4 bases and J shed 7 bases, with 23 bases lying between them. This CDR3 has 16 amino acids. The CDR3 reads CASSLGTPSDYEEQYF. CDR3 DNA: TGTGCCAGCTCACTCGGGACTCCCAGTGATTATGAGGAGCAGTACTTC.

This clone showed up just a few times. The chain recombines TRBV7-9 with TRBJ2-7; TRBD1 agrees at 7 bases. V lost 2 bases and J lost 3; bases outside the gene matches: 10. This CDR3 contains 16 residues. CDR1 is SEHNR and CDR2 is FQNEAQ in the germline V gene (reference sequence). DNA for the CDR3: TGTGCCAGCAGCTTATGGCGTCGGGACAGCCACTACGAGCAGTACTTC. Translation: CASSLWRRDSHYEQYF.

This clone showed up just a few times. The chain couples TRBV5-5 to TRBJ1-6, with D perhaps TRBD1 (5 bases). V was pared by 7 bases and J by 0 bases, with 11 bases between. CDR1 is SGHKS and CDR2 is YYEKEE in the germline V gene (reference sequence). The CDR3 has 15 amino acids. This CDR3 is CASLGQTSYNSPLHF. The CDR3, as DNA: TGTGCCAGCCTGGGGCAAACCTCCTATAATTCACCCCTCCACTTT.

The genes are TRBV19 and TRBJ1-2, with no clear D. From germline, CDR1 is LNHDA and CDR2 SQIVND (reference sequence). This CDR3 has 17 amino acids. The V gene lost 5 bases and the J gene lost 0 bases, with 19 bases spanning the gap. Written as DNA, the CDR3 is TGTGCCAGTAGTCCGCCCTGGACCGGGAAAGCTAACTATGGCTACACCTTC. Translated, it gives CASSPPWTGKANYGYTF.

This rearrangement joins TRBV12-2 to TRBJ2-5; the tabulated D call, TRBD2, remains unverified against the DNA. The J call may be wrong; the DNA end is better matched by TRBJ2-7. TRBV12-2 is flagged as a pseudogene. The CDR3 spans 12 residues. CDR3 nucleotides: TGTGCAAGTCGGCGGACTAGCGACGAGCAGTACTTC. It is translated as CASRRTSDEQYF.